Reported below is one T cell receptor (beta chain). The data were taken from a study of blood T cell repertoires in COVID-19. At the level of the study: Sites across the United States, Italy and Spain contributed samples from acute and convalescent COVID-19.

In germline, CDR1 is MNHEY, CDR2 SVGAGI. The CDR3 has 14 residues. The V and J ends lost 7 bases and 9 bases, in that order; junction bases with no gene match: 12. Method: immunoSEQ multiplex PCR; TCRdb's copy keeps in-frame clones and lacks some. Of tens of thousands of clones listed, around 79% are singletons. The V call is TRBV6-5, the J call TRBJ2-1; TRBD2 matches 7 bases. The TCR originated in a man aged 55 to 70 with acute or convalescent COVID-19. The sequenced sample consisted of peripheral blood. CDR3 nucleotide sequence: TGTGCCAGCACCGTCCGGGGGGTTGGTATTGAGCAGTTCTTC. Protein: CASTVRGVGIEQFF.